The table lists the clone carrying this TCR beta chain with many counts. Its antigen is not identified. The data were obtained in a study of T cells in Graves' hyperthyroidism and ophthalmopathy. About the study: The initial diagnosis was the point when peripheral blood was collected, ahead of any treatment. Overall study results and limits: By a 13 V-J model, ophthalmopathy was set apart from stable hyperthyroidism. The majority of expanded thyroid clonotypes above 0.001 also appeared in blood.

Over 18 months, lack of ophthalmopathy progression marked Graves' hyperthyroidism as stable. Amplification of TCR beta CDR3 regions used RNA as the template. The TCR CDR3 first-round RT-PCR relied on the HTBI primer set. TCRdb reprocessed the multiplex PCR reads via MiXCR and lists one record per CDR3 protein. The sample carries around 560,000 distinct CDR3 sequences, roughly a sixth recorded once. The TCR was taken from a woman in her late teens or twenties with Graves' hyperthyroidism. The sequencing input was blood.

CDR3 residues: CASSYLQGAGQPQHF. Written as DNA, the CDR3 is TGTGCCAGCAGCTACCTACAGGGGGCAGGCCAGCCCCAGCATTTT. V gene TRBV7-2 combines with J gene TRBJ1-5; 9 bases line up with TRBD1. The ends lost 4 bases at V and 7 bases at J; junction bases unmatched: 8. This CDR3 is 15 amino acids long. Germline V gene sequence: CDR1 SGHTA, CDR2 FQGNSA.